Given below is one T cell receptor (beta chain) in context. Its antigen is currently unknown. The sample belongs to a study of PD-1 blockade in classical Hodgkin lymphoma. Study results and caveats: CD4+ TCR diversity rose significantly by C4D1, and CD8+ TCR diversity did not. Initiation of nivolumab under 1 year after ASCT led to exclusion of patients.

Libraries were prepared by immunoSEQ multiplex PCR; TCRdb keeps only in-frame clonotypes and omits some of them. The sample yields more than 50,000 clones, around 89% seen once. This CDR3 is 16 amino acids long. Every patient relapsed after autologous stem cell transplantation, and brentuximab vedotin exposure varied. The sequence was obtained from a human donor with classical Hodgkin lymphoma. This chain uses TRBV1 with TRBJ2-3; the table names TRBD1, a call not compared with the DNA. TRBV1 constitutes a pseudogene. This sample comprised peripheral blood mononuclear cells (PBMCs), obtained at baseline. The CDR3: CTSSQDGQGNTDTQYF. The CDR3 region has the DNA TGCACCAGCAGCCAAGACGGTCAGGGGAACACAGATACGCAGTATTTT.